This T cell receptor beta chain appears in the sequencing data of a study of T cells in Graves' hyperthyroidism and ophthalmopathy. Researchers amplified the TCR beta CDR3 regions from RNA transcripts. In the first-round RT-PCR of the TCR CDR3, the HTBI primer set was used. TCRdb reanalysed the multiplex PCR reads using MiXCR and keeps one entry per CDR3 protein. The sample has 400,000 to 500,000 distinct CDR3 sequences, around 15% seen once. Not enrolled were patients with uncontrolled infection, other autoimmune disease, pregnancy or lactation. The ends lost 2 bases at V and 14 bases at J; junction bases unmatched: 15. Germline CDR1 MGHRA, CDR2 YSYEKL. The CDR3 has 15 residues.

The receptor was isolated from a woman aged 18-29 years with Graves' hyperthyroidism. Sequencing was done on a sample of blood. The rearrangement uses TRBV4-1 and TRBJ2-1; TRBD2 aligns across 7 bases. CDR3 sequence: CASSQLPLRELGEFF. Written as DNA, the CDR3 is TGCGCCAGCAGCCAATTGCCCCTGCGGGAGTTGGGGGAGTTCTTC.